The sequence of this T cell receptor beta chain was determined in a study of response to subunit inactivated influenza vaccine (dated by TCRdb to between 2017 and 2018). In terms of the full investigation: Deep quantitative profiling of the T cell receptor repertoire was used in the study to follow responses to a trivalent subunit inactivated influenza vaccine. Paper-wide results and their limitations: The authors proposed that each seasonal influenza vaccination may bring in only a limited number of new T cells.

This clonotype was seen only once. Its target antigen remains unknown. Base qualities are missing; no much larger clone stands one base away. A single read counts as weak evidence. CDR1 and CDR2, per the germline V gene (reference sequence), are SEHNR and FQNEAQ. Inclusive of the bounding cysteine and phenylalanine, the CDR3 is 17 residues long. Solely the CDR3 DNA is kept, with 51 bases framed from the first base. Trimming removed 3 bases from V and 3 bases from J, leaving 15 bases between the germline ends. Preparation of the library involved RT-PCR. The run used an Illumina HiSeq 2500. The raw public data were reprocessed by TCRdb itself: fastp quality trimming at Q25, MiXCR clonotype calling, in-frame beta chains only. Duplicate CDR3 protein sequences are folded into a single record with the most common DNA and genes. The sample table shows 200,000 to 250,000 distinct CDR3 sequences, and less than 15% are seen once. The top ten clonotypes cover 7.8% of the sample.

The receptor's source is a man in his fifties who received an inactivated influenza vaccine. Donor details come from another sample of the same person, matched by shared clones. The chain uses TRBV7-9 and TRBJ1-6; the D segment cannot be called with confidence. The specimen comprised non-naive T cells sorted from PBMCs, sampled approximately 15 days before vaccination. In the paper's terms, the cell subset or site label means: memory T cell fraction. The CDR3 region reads CASSFGVATYYNSPLHF. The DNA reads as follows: TGTGCCAGCAGCTTCGGTGTGGCAACATACTATAATTCACCCCTCCACTTT.